Detailed here is one T cell receptor beta chain. The V end lost 4 bases, the J end lost 6 bases, and 11 bases lay between the germline ends. This CDR3 contains 13 residues. Germline V lookup: CDR1 SGDLS, CDR2 YYNGEE. These data originate in a study of blood T cell repertoires in COVID-19. Whole-study context: Specimens from acute and convalescent COVID-19 originated in the United States, Italy and Spain. T cells, B-cell-depleted T cells, or PBMCs supplied cDNA or gDNA.

Measured with immunoSEQ multiplex PCR; TCRdb has only the in-frame clones, and not every one. In the table there are 150,000 to 200,000 clones, around nine tenths of which are singletons. The source is a human donor in a cohort sampled during active COVID-19. The chain combines TRBV9 with TRBJ1-5; D gene ambiguous. Sequencing used peripheral blood. The CDR3 region is CASSTDAGQPQHF. CDR3 nucleotide sequence: TGTGCCAGCAGCACCGACGCGGGTCAGCCCCAGCATTTT.